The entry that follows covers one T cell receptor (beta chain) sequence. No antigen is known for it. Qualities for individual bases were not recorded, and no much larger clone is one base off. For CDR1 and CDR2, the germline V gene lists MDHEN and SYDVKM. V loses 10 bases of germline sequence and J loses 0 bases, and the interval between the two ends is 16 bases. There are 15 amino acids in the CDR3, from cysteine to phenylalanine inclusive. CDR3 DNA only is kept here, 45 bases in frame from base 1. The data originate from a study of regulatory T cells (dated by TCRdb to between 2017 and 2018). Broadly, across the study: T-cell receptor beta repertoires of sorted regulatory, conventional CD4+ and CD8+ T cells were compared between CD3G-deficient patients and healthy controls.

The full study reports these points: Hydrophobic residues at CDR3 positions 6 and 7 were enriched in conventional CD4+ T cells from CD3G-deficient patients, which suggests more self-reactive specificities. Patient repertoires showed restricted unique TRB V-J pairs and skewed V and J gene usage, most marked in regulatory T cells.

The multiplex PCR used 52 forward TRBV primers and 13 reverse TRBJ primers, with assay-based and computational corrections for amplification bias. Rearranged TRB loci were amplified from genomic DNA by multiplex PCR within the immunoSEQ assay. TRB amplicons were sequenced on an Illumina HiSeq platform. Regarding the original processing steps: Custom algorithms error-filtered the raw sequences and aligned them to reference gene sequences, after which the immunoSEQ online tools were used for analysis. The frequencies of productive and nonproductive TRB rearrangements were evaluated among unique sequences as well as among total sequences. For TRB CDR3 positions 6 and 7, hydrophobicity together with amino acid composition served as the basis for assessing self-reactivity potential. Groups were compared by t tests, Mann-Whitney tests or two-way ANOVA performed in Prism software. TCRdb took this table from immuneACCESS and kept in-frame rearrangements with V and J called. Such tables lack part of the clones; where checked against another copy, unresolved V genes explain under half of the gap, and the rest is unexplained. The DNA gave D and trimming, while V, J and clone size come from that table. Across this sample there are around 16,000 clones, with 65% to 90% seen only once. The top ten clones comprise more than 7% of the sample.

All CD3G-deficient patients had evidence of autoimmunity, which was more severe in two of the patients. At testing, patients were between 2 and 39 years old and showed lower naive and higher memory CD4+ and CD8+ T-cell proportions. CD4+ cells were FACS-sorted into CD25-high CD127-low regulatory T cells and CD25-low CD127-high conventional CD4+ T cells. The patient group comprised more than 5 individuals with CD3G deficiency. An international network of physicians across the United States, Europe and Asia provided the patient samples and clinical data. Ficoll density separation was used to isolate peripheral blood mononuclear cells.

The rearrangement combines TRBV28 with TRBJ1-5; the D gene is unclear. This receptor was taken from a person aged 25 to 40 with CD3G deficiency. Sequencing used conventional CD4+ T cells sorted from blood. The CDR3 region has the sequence CATSEGGYSNQPQHF. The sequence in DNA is TGTGCCACCTCCGAGGGTGGGTATAGCAATCAGCCCCAGCATTTT.